The rows below give T cell receptor beta chains drawn from one sample of a study of blood T cell repertoires in COVID-19. The method was immunoSEQ multiplex PCR; TCRdb's version includes in-frame clones alone and lacks a portion of them. The sample holds 350,000 to 500,000 clones, about 88% seen once. The sequenced material came from PBMCs or T cells enriched from blood (not recorded which). The receptor set was obtained from a woman aged 18 to 35 who had been exposed to COVID-19. CDR3s include the opening cysteine and the closing phenylalanine or tryptophan. D genes are given only for firm matches. Not all rows give a size; the values are once, few, many and, for expanded clones, a class.

D gene: .
J gene: TRBJ2-3
clone size: .
V gene: TRBV15
CDR3 protein: CATSRKRGSGTDTQYF
CDR3 DNA: TGTGCCACCAGCAGAAAAAGGGGATCGGGCACAGATACGCAGTATTTT

D gene: TRBD1
J gene: TRBJ1-2
clone size: .
V gene: TRBV19
CDR3 protein: CASSETGGNYGYTF
CDR3 DNA: TGTGCCAGTAGTGAGACAGGGGGGAACTATGGCTACACCTTC

D gene: .
J gene: TRBJ1-1
clone size: .
V gene: TRBV9
CDR3 protein: CASSVGGAEAFF
CDR3 DNA: TGTGCCAGCAGTGTTGGGGGGGCCGAAGCTTTCTTT

D gene: .
J gene: TRBJ1-4
clone size: few
V gene: TRBV28
CDR3 protein: CASSPQKKLFF
CDR3 DNA: TGTGCCAGCAGTCCCCAGAAAAAACTGTTTTTT

D gene: .
J gene: TRBJ1-5
clone size: .
V gene: TRBV4-1
CDR3 protein: CASSQVSGDQPQHF
CDR3 DNA: TGCGCCAGCAGCCAAGTCTCAGGGGACCAGCCCCAGCATTTT

D gene: .
J gene: TRBJ2-1
clone size: .
V gene: TRBV3-1/TRBV3-2
CDR3 protein: CASSQDRQTYNEQFF
CDR3 DNA: TGTGCCAGCAGCCAAGACAGGCAGACCTACAATGAGCAGTTCTTC

D gene: .
J gene: TRBJ1-5
clone size: .
V gene: TRBV3-1/TRBV3-2
CDR3 protein: CASSDGQLGNQPQHF
CDR3 DNA: TGTGCCAGCAGCGACGGACAGTTGGGCAATCAGCCCCAGCATTTT

D gene: .
J gene: TRBJ2-1
clone size: few
V gene: TRBV6-5
CDR3 protein: CASSYSLEGNEQFF
CDR3 DNA: TGTGCCAGCAGTTACTCCCTAGAGGGCAATGAGCAGTTCTTC

D gene: .
J gene: TRBJ1-1
clone size: .
V gene: TRBV21-1
CDR3 protein: CASSNESGDTEAFF
CDR3 DNA: TGTGCCAGCAGCAATGAATCGGGGGACACTGAAGCTTTCTTT

D gene: TRBD2
J gene: TRBJ2-1
clone size: .
V gene: TRBV9
CDR3 protein: CASSVGEGSYNEQFF
CDR3 DNA: TGTGCCAGCAGCGTAGGGGAGGGAAGCTACAATGAGCAGTTCTTC

D gene: .
J gene: TRBJ2-5
clone size: .
V gene: TRBV2
CDR3 protein: CASKQLETQYF
CDR3 DNA: TGTGCCAGCAAACAGCTCGAGACCCAGTACTTC

D gene: .
J gene: TRBJ2-1
clone size: .
V gene: TRBV18
CDR3 protein: CASSPRHAQEQFF
CDR3 DNA: TGTGCCAGCTCACCACGACATGCGCAGGAGCAGTTCTTC

D gene: TRBD2
J gene: TRBJ2-7
clone size: few
V gene: TRBV4-2
CDR3 protein: CASSPGRASSYEQYF
CDR3 DNA: TGTGCCAGCAGCCCCGGGAGGGCTAGCTCCTACGAGCAGTACTTC

D gene: TRBD2
J gene: TRBJ2-7
clone size: .
V gene: TRBV30
CDR3 protein: CAWSISGGQQYF
CDR3 DNA: TGTGCCTGGAGCATTAGCGGGGGGCAGCAGTACTTC

D gene: TRBD1
J gene: TRBJ2-7
clone size: .
V gene: TRBV10-3
CDR3 protein: CAISDRDRDDEQYF
CDR3 DNA: TGTGCCATCAGTGATAGGGACAGGGATGACGAGCAGTACTTC

D gene: .
J gene: TRBJ2-7
clone size: few
V gene: TRBV4-1
CDR3 protein: CASSFPGTYEQYF
CDR3 DNA: TGCGCCAGCTCTTTCCCGGGGACCTACGAGCAGTACTTC

D gene: .
J gene: TRBJ1-5
clone size: once
V gene: TRBV3-1/TRBV3-2
CDR3 protein: CASSQDGRGDSNQPQHF
CDR3 DNA: TGTGCCAGCAGCCAAGATGGACGGGGGGACAGCAATCAGCCCCAGCATTTT

D gene: TRBD2
J gene: TRBJ2-1
clone size: .
V gene: TRBV28
CDR3 protein: CASLQQGLAGGISYNEQFF
CDR3 DNA: TGTGCCAGCCTTCAACAAGGACTAGCGGGGGGGATCTCCTACAATGAGCAGTTCTTC

D gene: .
J gene: TRBJ2-3
clone size: once
V gene: TRBV24-1
CDR3 protein: CATSDPGSVGNTQYF
CDR3 DNA: TGTGCCACCAGTGATCCGGGATCCGTAGGGAATACGCAGTATTTT

D gene: .
J gene: TRBJ1-1
clone size: .
V gene: TRBV4-1
CDR3 protein: CASSQVASLTLTEAFF
CDR3 DNA: TGCGCCAGCAGCCAAGTTGCGTCGCTAACTCTAACTGAAGCTTTCTTT

D gene: .
J gene: TRBJ1-5
clone size: .
V gene: TRBV4-3
CDR3 protein: CASSQARGNQPQHF
CDR3 DNA: TGCGCCAGCAGCCAAGCACGGGGCAATCAGCCCCAGCATTTT

D gene: TRBD2
J gene: TRBJ2-1
clone size: .
V gene: TRBV18
CDR3 protein: CASSPNPPSGDNEQFF
CDR3 DNA: TGTGCCAGCTCACCGAACCCTCCTAGCGGGGACAATGAGCAGTTCTTC

D gene: TRBD2
J gene: TRBJ2-2
clone size: .
V gene: TRBV14
CDR3 protein: CASSLAGRYTGELFF
CDR3 DNA: TGTGCCAGCAGCCTCGCCGGGAGGTACACCGGGGAGCTGTTTTTT

D gene: TRBD2
J gene: TRBJ2-3
clone size: .
V gene: TRBV28
CDR3 protein: CASSLYLGTSGATDTQYF
CDR3 DNA: TGTGCCAGCAGTCTATACCTTGGGACTAGCGGGGCCACAGATACGCAGTATTTT

D gene: TRBD2
J gene: TRBJ2-3
clone size: .
V gene: TRBV19
CDR3 protein: CASTSTSGSTDTQYF
CDR3 DNA: TGTGCCAGTACCTCGACTAGCGGGAGCACAGATACGCAGTATTTT

D gene: .
J gene: TRBJ1-6
clone size: .
V gene: TRBV5-1
CDR3 protein: CASSSLLIPDSPLHF
CDR3 DNA: TGCGCCAGCAGCTCTCTGCTTATACCGGATTCACCCCTCCACTTT

D gene: .
J gene: TRBJ2-1
clone size: few
V gene: TRBV6-5
CDR3 protein: CASMPPRGSYNEQFF
CDR3 DNA: TGTGCCAGCATGCCTCCTCGGGGATCCTACAATGAGCAGTTCTTC

D gene: .
J gene: TRBJ2-3
clone size: .
V gene: TRBV19
CDR3 protein: CASSIVGADTQYF
CDR3 DNA: TGTGCCAGTAGTATAGTAGGGGCAGATACGCAGTATTTT

D gene: TRBD1
J gene: TRBJ2-7
clone size: .
V gene: TRBV7-2
CDR3 protein: CASSFRDSSYEQYF
CDR3 DNA: TGTGCCAGCAGCTTCCGGGACAGCTCCTACGAGCAGTACTTC

D gene: .
J gene: TRBJ2-7
clone size: .
V gene: TRBV27
CDR3 protein: CASSLSQGNHEQYF
CDR3 DNA: TGTGCCAGCAGTTTATCGCAGGGGAACCACGAGCAGTACTTC

D gene: .
J gene: TRBJ2-1
clone size: .
V gene: TRBV2
CDR3 protein: CASSLARSSYNEQFF
CDR3 DNA: TGTGCCAGCAGCTTAGCGCGAAGCTCCTACAATGAGCAGTTCTTC

D gene: .
J gene: TRBJ2-3
clone size: .
V gene: TRBV27
CDR3 protein: CASSLGGTSTDTQYF
CDR3 DNA: TGTGCCAGCAGTTTAGGGGGGACTAGCACAGATACGCAGTATTTT

D gene: .
J gene: TRBJ1-2
clone size: .
V gene: TRBV6-5
CDR3 protein: CASSSSRDFYGYTF
CDR3 DNA: TGTGCCAGCAGTTCAAGTCGGGATTTCTATGGCTACACCTTC

D gene: TRBD2
J gene: TRBJ2-3
clone size: .
V gene: TRBV29-1
CDR3 protein: CSVERRGGTWVDTQYF
CDR3 DNA: TGCAGCGTTGAACGGAGGGGAGGGACTTGGGTTGATACGCAGTATTTT

D gene: .
J gene: TRBJ2-1
clone size: .
V gene: TRBV4-2
CDR3 protein: CASSQETTVHEQFF
CDR3 DNA: TGTGCCAGCAGCCAAGAAACTACCGTCCATGAGCAGTTCTTC

D gene: .
J gene: TRBJ1-4
clone size: .
V gene: TRBV7-9
CDR3 protein: CASSSWGGESEKLFF
CDR3 DNA: TGTGCCAGCAGCTCCTGGGGAGGGGAAAGTGAAAAACTGTTTTTT

D gene: TRBD1
J gene: TRBJ2-5
clone size: .
V gene: TRBV7-9
CDR3 protein: CASSLVQGVQQETQYF
CDR3 DNA: TGTGCCAGCAGCTTAGTCCAGGGGGTACAACAAGAGACCCAGTACTTC

D gene: TRBD1
J gene: TRBJ2-2
clone size: .
V gene: TRBV28
CDR3 protein: CASRAGTGLNTGELFF
CDR3 DNA: TGTGCCAGCAGGGCCGGGACAGGGTTGAACACCGGGGAGCTGTTTTTT

D gene: TRBD1
J gene: TRBJ2-5
clone size: .
V gene: TRBV11-3
CDR3 protein: CASSLGQKETQYF
CDR3 DNA: TGTGCCAGCAGCTTGGGACAGAAAGAGACCCAGTACTTC

D gene: TRBD2
J gene: TRBJ2-3
clone size: .
V gene: TRBV28
CDR3 protein: CASSLGAGVTDTQYF
CDR3 DNA: TGTGCCAGCAGTTTAGGGGCGGGGGTCACAGATACGCAGTATTTT

D gene: .
J gene: TRBJ1-1
clone size: .
V gene: TRBV7-8
CDR3 protein: CASSLVIWGEGAADTEAFF
CDR3 DNA: TGTGCCAGCAGCTTAGTGATTTGGGGCGAAGGGGCGGCAGACACTGAAGCTTTCTTT

D gene: .
J gene: TRBJ2-5
clone size: .
V gene: TRBV5-4
CDR3 protein: CASSLSAVQETQYF
CDR3 DNA: TGTGCCAGCAGCTTGTCGGCGGTTCAAGAGACCCAGTACTTC

D gene: TRBD2
J gene: TRBJ2-5
clone size: .
V gene: TRBV5-1
CDR3 protein: CASTLTSGSETQYF
CDR3 DNA: TGCGCCAGCACCCTAACTAGCGGATCAGAGACCCAGTACTTC

D gene: .
J gene: TRBJ2-4
clone size: .
V gene: TRBV27
CDR3 protein: CASSLSGVLAKNIQYF
CDR3 DNA: TGTGCCAGCAGTTTATCCGGGGTTCTAGCCAAAAACATTCAGTACTTC

D gene: .
J gene: TRBJ1-1
clone size: .
V gene: TRBV5-6
CDR3 protein: CASSWGQPTEAFF
CDR3 DNA: TGTGCCAGCTCATGGGGGCAACCTACTGAAGCTTTCTTT

D gene: .
J gene: TRBJ1-3
clone size: .
V gene: TRBV4-2
CDR3 protein: CASSRVERDLISGNTIYF
CDR3 DNA: TGTGCCAGCAGCCGAGTGGAACGGGATCTCATCTCAGGAAACACCATATATTTT

D gene: .
J gene: TRBJ1-4
clone size: .
V gene: TRBV3-1/TRBV3-2
CDR3 protein: CASSQKGATNEKLFF
CDR3 DNA: TGTGCCAGCAGCCAAAAAGGAGCGACTAATGAAAAACTGTTTTTT

D gene: .
J gene: TRBJ2-7
clone size: .
V gene: TRBV6-5
CDR3 protein: CATPGVFPYEQYF
CDR3 DNA: TGTGCCACCCCGGGGGTTTTTCCCTACGAGCAGTACTTC

D gene: .
J gene: TRBJ2-2
clone size: once
V gene: TRBV5-1
CDR3 protein: CASSSQGGTGELFF
CDR3 DNA: TGCGCCAGCAGCTCCCAGGGGGGCACCGGGGAGCTGTTTTTT

D gene: .
J gene: TRBJ2-7
clone size: .
V gene: TRBV29-1
CDR3 protein: CSVGSGHPYEQYF
CDR3 DNA: TGCAGCGTGGGATCGGGACACCCTTACGAGCAGTACTTC

D gene: .
J gene: TRBJ2-7
clone size: .
V gene: TRBV6-5
CDR3 protein: CASSYPAQGHYEQYF
CDR3 DNA: TGTGCCAGCAGTTACCCAGCACAGGGCCACTACGAGCAGTACTTC

D gene: TRBD2
J gene: TRBJ2-5
clone size: .
V gene: TRBV3-1/TRBV3-2
CDR3 protein: CASSQEGSGLAVSQYF
CDR3 DNA: TGTGCCAGCAGCCAAGAGGGTTCCGGACTAGCGGTTTCTCAGTACTTC

D gene: .
J gene: TRBJ1-3
clone size: .
V gene: TRBV28
CDR3 protein: CASSVDRTGNTIYF
CDR3 DNA: TGTGCCAGCAGTGTTGACAGGACTGGAAACACCATATATTTT

D gene: .
J gene: TRBJ1-6
clone size: .
V gene: TRBV19
CDR3 protein: CASSMAITRDKNSPLHF
CDR3 DNA: TGTGCCAGTAGTATGGCGATAACGAGGGACAAGAATTCACCCCTCCACTTT

D gene: TRBD2
J gene: TRBJ2-5
clone size: .
V gene: TRBV2
CDR3 protein: CASSPGTSGVEEETQYF
CDR3 DNA: TGTGCCAGCAGCCCCGGGACTAGCGGGGTTGAGGAAGAGACCCAGTACTTC

D gene: .
J gene: TRBJ2-7
clone size: few
V gene: TRBV18
CDR3 protein: CASSPQGIIAEQYF
CDR3 DNA: TGTGCCAGCTCACCGCAAGGTATCATAGCCGAGCAGTACTTC

D gene: .
J gene: TRBJ2-1
clone size: .
V gene: TRBV7-2
CDR3 protein: CASTYSMGGEQFF
CDR3 DNA: TGTGCCAGCACCTACTCCATGGGGGGTGAGCAGTTCTTC

D gene: TRBD1
J gene: TRBJ1-2
clone size: .
V gene: TRBV28
CDR3 protein: CASRGQGRDYGYTF
CDR3 DNA: TGTGCCAGCAGGGGACAGGGGAGGGACTATGGCTACACCTTC

D gene: .
J gene: TRBJ2-6
clone size: .
V gene: TRBV7-2
CDR3 protein: CASSSGYSGANVLTF
CDR3 DNA: TGTGCCAGCAGCTCCGGTTACTCTGGGGCCAACGTCCTGACTTTC